This is a list of T cell receptor beta chains from one sample in a study of T cells after posttransplantation cyclophosphamide. The repertoire was sequenced with immunoSEQ multiplex PCR; TCRdb's copy has only in-frame clones and lacks some. The data show 15,000 to 20,000 clones, with roughly 80% seen just once and 2.8% held by the top ten. The sample here was PBMCs, taken 410 to 450 days after allogeneic stem cell transplant with calcineurin inhibitor and methotrexate. These receptors were collected from a male patient in his thirties who received an allogeneic stem cell transplant from an unrelated donor, was CMV-positive, and had acute and chronic GVHD. Some T cells may originate from the graft donor. CDR3s include the opening cysteine and the closing phenylalanine or tryptophan. D genes are given only for firm matches. The size entry is marked missing in some rows and otherwise reads once, few, many or a size class.

abundance,v_gene,j_gene,d_gene,CDR3aa,CDR3nt
.,TRBV2,TRBJ1-2,.,CASSENREGYTF,TGTGCCAGCAGTGAAAACAGGGAAGGCTACACCTTC
.,TRBV7-9,TRBJ2-1,.,CASRQGGGGEQFF,TGTGCCAGCAGACAAGGGGGGGGTGGTGAGCAGTTCTTC
.,TRBV7-8,TRBJ2-7,TRBD2,CASSPWTSGRGGRAYEQYF,TGTGCCAGCAGCCCATGGACTAGCGGGAGGGGAGGTAGAGCCTACGAGCAGTACTTC
.,TRBV7-2,TRBJ2-3,TRBD2,CASSLALEGLYLPYF,TGTGCCAGCAGCTTAGCGCTTGAGGGACTATACCTCCCGTATTTT
.,TRBV5-6,TRBJ2-7,.,CASSPGIPYEQYF,TGTGCCAGCAGCCCCGGGATTCCCTACGAGCAGTACTTC
.,TRBV30,TRBJ2-5,TRBD2,CAWSPLGLAGWEETQYF,TGTGCCTGGAGTCCCCTCGGACTAGCGGGATGGGAAGAGACCCAGTACTTC
.,TRBV18,TRBJ1-1,.,CASSPPNGHLNTEAFF,TGTGCCAGCTCACCACCGAATGGACACCTGAACACTGAAGCTTTCTTT
.,TRBV27,TRBJ1-1,.,CASRPQGGTEAFF,TGTGCCAGCAGACCCCAGGGCGGCACTGAAGCTTTCTTT
.,TRBV4-3,TRBJ2-7,TRBD2,CASSPGTSELYEQYF,TGCGCCAGCAGCCCCGGGACTAGTGAACTCTACGAGCAGTACTTC
.,TRBV6-5,TRBJ1-1,.,CASSQQSTGFAAFF,TGTGCCAGCAGCCAACAATCGACAGGTTTCGCAGCTTTCTTT
.,TRBV7-9,TRBJ2-2,.,CASSLGEVGGSTGELFF,TGTGCCAGCAGCTTAGGGGAGGTCGGGGGAAGCACCGGGGAGCTGTTTTTT
.,TRBV27,TRBJ2-5,.,CASRGHWETQYF,TGTGCCAGCAGGGGCCATTGGGAGACCCAGTACTTC
.,TRBV5-1,TRBJ2-3,TRBD2,CASSTGLAGAGDTQYF,TGCGCCAGCAGCACGGGACTAGCGGGGGCGGGAGATACGCAGTATTTT
.,TRBV19,TRBJ1-5,TRBD1,CASSPQGGNQPQHF,TGTGCCAGTAGCCCACAGGGGGGCAATCAGCCCCAGCATTTT
.,TRBV29-1,TRBJ2-6,.,CSVARDTDSGANVLTF,TGCAGCGTTGCCCGGGACACCGACTCTGGGGCCAACGTCCTGACTTTC
.,TRBV11-1,TRBJ2-7,TRBD1,CASSPGTGDTYEQYF,TGTGCCAGCAGCCCGGGGACAGGGGACACCTACGAGCAGTACTTC
.,TRBV28,TRBJ2-7,TRBD1,CASSLPLGQGYEQYF,TGTGCCAGCAGTTTACCCCTGGGACAGGGCTACGAGCAGTACTTC
.,TRBV27,TRBJ2-5,TRBD2,CASGSRGGETQYF,TGTGCCAGCGGATCCCGGGGGGGGGAGACCCAGTACTTC
.,TRBV7-9,TRBJ2-7,.,CASSRGGQYEQYF,TGTGCCAGCAGCCGGGGGGGACAGTACGAGCAGTACTTC
.,TRBV6-5,TRBJ1-4,.,CASSRTANEKLFF,TGTGCCAGCAGTCGGACAGCTAATGAAAAACTGTTTTTT
once,TRBV18,TRBJ2-4,.,CASSPSRGVLLAKNIQYF,TGTGCCAGCTCACCCTCCAGGGGCGTGTTATTAGCCAAAAACATTCAGTACTTC
.,TRBV2,TRBJ2-5,.,CASSEGAAHPQETQYF,TGTGCCAGCAGTGAAGGGGCAGCTCACCCTCAAGAGACCCAGTACTTC
.,TRBV19,TRBJ2-2,.,CASSIPDRDTGELFF,TGTGCCAGTAGTATACCGGACAGAGACACCGGGGAGCTGTTTTTT
.,TRBV28,TRBJ2-2,.,CASSFRAGRGTGELFF,TGTGCCAGCAGTTTCAGGGCAGGGCGAGGCACCGGGGAGCTGTTTTTT
few,TRBV19,TRBJ2-2,TRBD2,CASHSGTSVTGELFF,TGTGCCAGCCACAGCGGGACTAGCGTCACCGGGGAGCTGTTTTTT
.,TRBV5-6,TRBJ1-1,TRBD1,CASSPWDRPLRDTEAFF,TGTGCCAGCAGCCCTTGGGACAGGCCGCTCCGGGACACTGAAGCTTTCTTT
.,TRBV5-4,TRBJ1-1,TRBD1,CASSRDREREAFF,TGTGCCAGCAGCCGTGACAGGGAAAGGGAAGCTTTCTTT
few,TRBV18,TRBJ1-3,TRBD1,CASSPKQGPWGNTIYF,TGTGCCAGCTCACCCAAACAGGGGCCATGGGGAAACACCATATATTTT
.,TRBV7-2,TRBJ1-1,TRBD1,CASSLDVGTGAEAFF,TGTGCCAGCAGCTTAGATGTGGGGACAGGGGCTGAAGCTTTCTTT
.,TRBV23-1,TRBJ2-1,TRBD2,CASSQFRDYNNEQFF,TGCGCCAGCAGTCAATTCCGGGACTACAACAATGAGCAGTTCTTC
.,TRBV25-1,TRBJ1-5,.,CATPPRTGGNQPQHF,TGTGCCACCCCCCCCAGGACGGGAGGCAATCAGCCCCAGCATTTT
few,TRBV4-2,TRBJ2-2,.,CASSLEAGGELFF,TGTGCCAGCAGCTTGGAGGCCGGGGGGGAGCTGTTTTTT
.,TRBV6-5,TRBJ2-7,TRBD2,CASSLGGVDYEQYF,TGTGCCAGCAGTCTCGGGGGGGTAGACTACGAGCAGTACTTC
.,TRBV6-5,TRBJ2-3,TRBD1,CASSSNRGRTDTQYF,TGTGCCAGCAGTTCCAACAGGGGTCGCACAGATACGCAGTATTTT
.,TRBV7-2,TRBJ2-1,TRBD2,CASSLVGSGSYNEQFF,TGTGCCAGCAGCTTAGTAGGTAGCGGGAGCTACAATGAGCAGTTCTTC
.,TRBV5-4,TRBJ2-1,TRBD2,CASSSPGLAGASEQFF,TGTGCCAGCAGCTCGCCGGGACTAGCGGGAGCAAGTGAGCAGTTCTTC
.,TRBV6-5,TRBJ2-2,.,CASSYSRNTGELFF,TGTGCCAGCAGTTACTCTCGGAACACCGGGGAGCTGTTTTTT
few,TRBV6-5,TRBJ1-2,.,CASSRGGAYGYTF,TGTGCCAGCAGCCGGGGGGGGGCCTATGGCTACACCTTC
.,TRBV28,TRBJ2-5,TRBD1,CASSSARTGGEQETQYF,TGTGCCAGCAGTTCGGCCCGGACAGGGGGCGAACAAGAGACCCAGTACTTC
.,TRBV4-2,TRBJ2-1,TRBD2,CASSQESTSGYRREQFF,TGTGCCAGCAGCCAAGAATCGACTAGCGGGTACCGCCGGGAGCAGTTCTTC
few,TRBV21-1,TRBJ1-5,.,CASSKKGQRGPVQPQHF,TGTGCCAGCAGCAAAAAGGGACAGCGAGGGCCGGTGCAGCCCCAGCATTTT
.,TRBV30,TRBJ2-6,TRBD2,CAWRTLSGIASGANVLTF,TGTGCCTGGAGGACCCTAAGCGGGATAGCTTCTGGGGCCAACGTCCTGACTTTC
once,TRBV5-8,TRBJ1-2,TRBD1,CASSLFRGQSGYTF,TGTGCCAGCAGCTTGTTCAGGGGGCAAAGTGGCTACACCTTC